Below, 22 T cell receptor beta chains from the same sample are listed, as sequenced in a study of spatial heterogeneity in lung cancer. These TCRs are of unknown antigen specificity. Broader study findings: Tumor mutation count correlated with how many alpha and beta TCRs expanded intratumorally.

Time point of the sample: sample taken at primary tumor resection. MiXCR was run by TCRdb on the 5' RACE reads, yielding one entry per CDR3 protein. Found here are 7,000 to 8,000 distinct CDR3 sequences, about 7% of them singletons; the top ten hold 8.3%. The sequenced sample was lung tumor tissue, obtained at surgery. Receptors were obtained from a male donor with early-stage non-small cell lung cancer.

Turning to this clonotype: Given a much more abundant clone one base away, this may be a read error. This chain uses TRBV28 with TRBJ2-3; D call uncertain. Germline lookup yields CDR1 MDHEN and CDR2 SYDVKM. The CDR3 spans 14 residues. In nucleotides, the CDR3 is TGTGCCAGCTGTTTCCTGCAGGGCACAGATACGCAGTATTTT. The encoded protein is CASCFLQGTDTQYF.

This clonotype was found a few times. The chain is built from TRBV20-1 and TRBJ1-1; TRBD1 agrees at 10 bases. CDR3 length: 15 amino acids. The germline gives CDR1 DFQATT, CDR2 SNEGSKA (reference sequence). The trim removed 3 bases at V and 3 bases at J, leaving 7 bases unmatched. The DNA for the CDR3 is TGCAGTGCTAGCCTGACAGGGGGCAGGGACACTGAAGCTTTCTTT. This encodes CSASLTGGRDTEAFF.

This clonotype is judged medium-sized. The chain couples TRBV7-2 to TRBJ2-5; tentative D call: TRBD1 (5 bases). Trimming took 5 bases from V and 4 from J, leaving 20 bases between them. This CDR3 contains 16 residues. Germline assignment: CDR1 SGHTA and CDR2 FQGNSA. CDR3 DNA: TGTGCCAGCAGCCAGGGCCTGGGGCGCTGGGGAGAGACCCAGTACTTC. Translation: CASSQGLGRWGETQYF.

V is TRBV25-1 and J is TRBJ2-2; D unclear. Between the trimmed V and J ends, which lost 2 bases and 6 bases, there was a span of 7 bases. The CDR3 runs 13 residues. Germline V lookup: CDR1 MGHDK, CDR2 SYGVNS. DNA of the CDR3: TGTGCCAGCAGTGAACTAAGGGCCGGGGAGCTGTTTTTT. It translates to CASSELRAGELFF. The full variable domain, rest sourced from reference TRBV25-1 and TRBJ2-2, is EADIYQTPRYLVIGTGKKITLECSQTMGHDKMYWYQQDPGMELHLIHYSYGVNSTEKGDLSSESTVSRIRTEHFPLTLESARPSHTSQYLCASSELRAGELFFGEGSRLTVL.

This clonotype was counted at least ten times. V and J are TRBV15 and TRBJ2-7; D unclear. Germline loops: CDR1 LNHNV, CDR2 YYDKDF (reference sequence). V shed 0 bases and J shed 0 bases, with 6 bases lying between them. The CDR3 extends over 14 amino acids. The CDR3 DNA follows: TGTGCCACCAGCAGAGAAGGAGTCTCCTACGAGCAGTACTTC. This sequence encodes CATSREGVSYEQYF.

This clonotype was counted at least ten times. This sequence joins TRBV6-5 and TRBJ2-5; TRBD2 aligns across 7 bases. Trimming cost V 6 bases and J 4 bases; bases outside gene matches: 11. This CDR3 has 15 residues. Germline-derived CDR1 and CDR2 are MNHEY and SVGAGI. The CDR3 region is CASSLESSGGETQYF. The CDR3 region has the DNA TGTGCCAGCAGCCTTGAGTCCTCGGGAGGAGAGACCCAGTACTTC.

The rearrangement joins TRBV7-6 to TRBJ2-2; possibly TRBD1 or TRBD2 for D (5 bases each). Germline CDR1 is SGHVS and CDR2 is FNYEAQ. V was trimmed by 5 bases and J by 7 bases, leaving 20 bases between them. The CDR3 is made up of 16 amino acids. CDR3 sequence: CASSPGLGTGIGELFF. The CDR3 bases are TGTGCCAGCAGCCCAGGGTTGGGGACCGGTATCGGGGAGCTGTTTTTT.

Sample share makes this clonotype large (0.1 to 1%). Written as DNA, the CDR3 is TGTGCCAGCAGTTATTGGCCCTTCGACCAAGAGACCCAGTACTTC. Translating gives CASSYWPFDQETQYF. The chain is built from TRBV6-5 and TRBJ2-5, with D hard to call. CDR3 length: 15 residues. Deletions cut 3 bases from V and 0 bases from J, with 11 bases between. Looked up from germline, CDR1 is MNHEY and CDR2 is SVGAGI.

Sample share makes this clonotype medium-sized. The rearrangement joins TRBV4-2 to TRBJ1-2; 9 nucleotides align to TRBD1. The CDR3 consists of 20 residues. Trimming at V came to 1 base and at J to 4 bases, leaving 19 bases not matched to a gene. Germline CDR1 LGHNA, CDR2 YNFKEQ. This CDR3 reads CASSQGRQDRGLILSYGYTF. The CDR3 DNA follows: TGTGCCAGCAGCCAAGGGCGTCAGGACAGGGGTTTGATTTTGAGCTATGGCTACACCTTC.

This clonotype was detected a few times. This chain uses TRBV2 with TRBJ2-5; maybe TRBD2 (7 bases). V lost 5 bases and J lost 2, with 15 bases in between. There are 15 residues in the CDR3. CDR1 SNHLY and CDR2 FYNNEI come from the germline V gene. The CDR3 DNA sequence: TGTGCCAGCAGTCTGGGGGGGCAGAAACAAGAGACCCAGTACTTC. Translating it yields CASSLGGQKQETQYF.

This clonotype was detected many times. The chain uses TRBV24-1 and TRBJ2-2, with TRBD1 identical over 9 bases. In germline, CDR1 is KGHDR, CDR2 SFDVKD. V shed 3 bases and J 6 bases; nucleotides not matched to a gene: 4. The CDR3 extends over 15 amino acids. The CDR3, as DNA: TGTGCCACCAGTGATGGGGACAGGGAGGCCGGGGAGCTGTTTTTT. It yields the protein CATSDGDREAGELFF.

This clonotype is medium-sized (0.01 to 0.1%). The J gene is TRBJ2-3, the V gene TRBV5-4, with D possibly called TRBD1 or TRBD2 (5 bases each). The CDR3 contains 17 residues. CDR1 and CDR2 from the germline V gene are SGHNT and YYREEE (reference sequence). The V end was cut by 4 bases, the J end by 2 bases, with 20 bases between. Here the CDR3 reads CASSGGRGSRFTDTQYF. DNA of the CDR3: TGTGCCAGCAGCGGGGGTAGAGGGAGTAGATTCACAGATACGCAGTATTTT.

This clonotype was seen repeatedly, ten times or more. The chain joins TRBV12-3 or TRBV12-4 to TRBJ2-3; possibly TRBD1 or TRBD2 for D (5 bases each). The CDR3 totals 13 residues. V was clipped by 5 bases and J by 10 bases, with 16 bases between them. CDR3 loop: CASSPLGVEPQYF. CDR3 bases: TGTGCCAGCAGTCCCTTGGGGGTAGAGCCGCAGTATTTT.

This clonotype was seen at least ten times. The chain uses TRBV27 and TRBJ2-5; D remains unclear. Trimming stripped 3 bases from V and 2 bases from J, with 10 bases between. In germline, CDR1 is MNHEY, CDR2 SMNVEV (reference sequence). This CDR3 region has 14 residues. CDR3 loop: CASSFLGFQETQYF. In DNA, the CDR3 is TGTGCCAGCAGTTTCCTAGGATTTCAAGAGACCCAGTACTTC.

This clonotype was seen repeatedly, ten times or more. The J gene is TRBJ2-5, the V gene TRBV7-8; D ambiguous. Germline CDR1 SGHVS, CDR2 FQNEAQ. This CDR3 is built from 12 residues. V lost 2 bases, J lost 5 bases, and 6 bases lay in between. As DNA, the CDR3 is TGTGCCAGCAGCTTACGAAGGGAGACCCAGTACTTC. It translates to CASSLRRETQYF. The full variable domain, in which reference TRBV7-8 and TRBJ2-5 provide the parts outside the CDR3, is GAGVSQSPRYKVAKRGQDVALRCDPISGHVSLFWYQQALGQGPEFLTYFQNEAQLDKSGLPSDRFFAERPEGSVSTLKIQRTQQEDSAVYLCASSLRRETQYFGPGTRLLVL.

In its sample, this clonotype was seen many times. V gene TRBV7-7 combines with J gene TRBJ2-3; D gene unclear. Trimming stripped 5 bases from V and 3 bases from J, with 15 bases between. CDR1 is SSHAT, CDR2 FNYEAQ, per germline (reference sequence). This CDR3 comprises 15 residues. CDR3 sequence (DNA): TGTGCCAGCAGCGACCGGTTCCCTGGGACAGATACGCAGTATTTT. Its translation: CASSDRFPGTDTQYF.

This chain joins TRBV29-1 and TRBJ1-1; D perhaps matches TRBD1 (6 bases). Trimming removed 6 bases at V and 0 bases at J, with 14 bases between. There are 14 residues in the CDR3. Germline CDR1 is SQVTM and CDR2 is ANQGSEA. The CDR3 spells CSVIRDIVNTEAFF. CDR3 DNA: TGCAGCGTAATACGGGACATAGTGAACACTGAAGCTTTCTTT.

This clonotype is labeled as medium-sized. The chain carries TRBV3-1 and TRBJ2-5; D may be TRBD2 (6 bases). In germline, CDR1 is LGHDT, CDR2 YNNKEL (reference sequence). Trimming removed 1 base from V and 1 base from J, with 16 bases in between. This CDR3 is 17 amino acids long. The DNA of the CDR3 is TGTGCCAGCAGCCAAGTACTAGCCGTCCCGACCCAAGAGACCCAGTACTTC. Residues: CASSQVLAVPTQETQYF.

The sample holds many counts of this clonotype. The V gene is TRBV18, the J gene TRBJ2-5; D is possibly TRBD1 (5 bases). There are 13 residues in the CDR3. V lost 3 bases and J 5 bases, leaving 10 bases between the germline ends. Germline values: CDR1 KGHSH, CDR2 LQKENI. CDR3 nucleotide sequence: TGTGCCAGCTCACCGGGGCTTCGGGAGACCCAGTACTTC. This sequence encodes CASSPGLRETQYF. Looking up the rest from reference TRBV18 and TRBJ2-5 gives the full variable domain: NAGVMQNPRHLVRRRGQEARLRCSPMKGHSHVYWYRQLPEEGLKFMVYLQKENIIDESGMPKERFSAEFPKEGPSILRIQQVVRGDSAAYFCASSPGLRETQYFGPGTRLLVL.

This clonotype turned up a few times. The CDR3 is CASSLGGGFKNQPQHF. The CDR3 DNA reads as TGTGCCAGCAGTTTAGGAGGGGGGTTTAAGAATCAGCCCCAGCATTTT. J is TRBJ1-5 and V is TRBV28; possible D gene TRBD1, 6 bases. This CDR3 is 16 amino acids long. V was cut by 2 bases and J by 4 bases, with 15 bases left in between. Germline loops: CDR1 MDHEN, CDR2 SYDVKM.

By frequency in the sample, this clonotype is medium-sized. DNA for the CDR3: TGTGCCAGCACTAGGGAGAGATTGAACACTGAAGCTTTCTTT. Translating gives CASTRERLNTEAFF. The J gene is TRBJ1-1, the V gene TRBV5-5; D unclear. With 6 bases removed from V and 0 bases from J, the gap between germline ends came to 12 bases. CDR1 and CDR2 from the germline V gene are SGHKS and YYEKEE (reference sequence). The CDR3 spans 14 residues.

This clonotype was seen a few times. V and J are TRBV7-3 and TRBJ2-3; 12 bases match TRBD2. V lost 6 bases to trimming and J lost 8 bases; unmatched junction nucleotides: 15. There are 17 residues in the CDR3. Germline V gene sequence: CDR1 SGHTA, CDR2 FQGTGA. The CDR3 DNA sequence: TGTGCCAGCAGTTCATCCCTAGCGGGGGGGCCCGGAGGTACGCAGTATTTT. Its translation is CASSSSLAGGPGGTQYF.